The clone carrying this T cell receptor (beta chain) was recorded a few times. This may be a read error, as it is one base from a much larger clone. TCRdb called the PCR reads again in MiXCR, with one record for every CDR3 protein. The table includes roughly 100,000 distinct CDR3 sequences, 51% detected once. Germline CDR1 MNHNS, CDR2 SASEGT. The CDR3 has 15 residues. V was pared by 10 bases and J by 7 bases, with 13 bases of the junction left unmatched. The source of the sample is a study of CDR3 diversity in severe acne. This chain joins TRBV6-1 and TRBJ2-1, with 10 bases that match TRBD1. Sequencing was carried out using blood. The source is a male donor with acne. CDR3 sequence: CAIGSTGTGVNEQFF. In nucleotides, the CDR3 is TGTGCCATCGGGAGCACCGGGACAGGGGTTAATGAGCAGTTCTTC.